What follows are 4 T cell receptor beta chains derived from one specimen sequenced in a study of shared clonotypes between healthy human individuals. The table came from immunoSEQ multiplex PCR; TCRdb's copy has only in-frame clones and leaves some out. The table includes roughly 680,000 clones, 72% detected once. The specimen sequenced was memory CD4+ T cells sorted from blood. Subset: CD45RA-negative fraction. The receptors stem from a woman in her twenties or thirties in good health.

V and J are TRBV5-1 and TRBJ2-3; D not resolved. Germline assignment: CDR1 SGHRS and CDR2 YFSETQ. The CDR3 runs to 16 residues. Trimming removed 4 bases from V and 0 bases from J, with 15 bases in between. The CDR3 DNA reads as TGCGCCAGCAGCCGCTTGGGGATACCTAGCACAGATACGCAGTATTTT. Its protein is CASSRLGIPSTDTQYF.

The CDR3 spells CASSLGIWDPPYEQYF. The CDR3 DNA follows: TGCGCCAGCAGCTTGGGGATCTGGGATCCCCCTTACGAGCAGTACTTC. This chain links TRBV5-1 with TRBJ2-7; D not certain. The V gene lost 0 bases and the J gene lost 4 bases, with 17 bases spanning the gap. This CDR3 contains 16 residues. Germline V CDR1 and CDR2: SGHRS, YFSETQ. Full variable domain (remainder filled in from reference TRBV5-1 and TRBJ2-7): KAGVTQTPRYLIKTRGQQVTLSCSPISGHRSVSWYQQTPGQGLQFLFEYFSETQRNKGNFPGRFSGRQFSNSRSEMNVSTLELGDSALYLCASSLGIWDPPYEQYFGPGTRLTVT.

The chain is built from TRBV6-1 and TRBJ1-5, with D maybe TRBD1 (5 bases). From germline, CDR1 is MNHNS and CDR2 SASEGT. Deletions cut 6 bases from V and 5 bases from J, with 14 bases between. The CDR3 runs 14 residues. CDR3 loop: CASRRSQGDQPQHF. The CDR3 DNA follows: TGTGCCAGCAGGCGTAGCCAGGGAGATCAGCCCCAGCATTTT.

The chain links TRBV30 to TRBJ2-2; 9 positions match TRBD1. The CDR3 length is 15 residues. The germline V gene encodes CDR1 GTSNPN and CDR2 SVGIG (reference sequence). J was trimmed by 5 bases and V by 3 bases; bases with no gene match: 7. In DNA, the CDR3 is TGTGCCTGGAGCCCGGGACAGGGTTTAACCGGGGAGCTGTTTTTT. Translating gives CAWSPGQGLTGELFF.